The subject of this entry is one T cell receptor (beta chain). The sample originates from a study of T cell changes during pregnancy in multiple sclerosis. Germline lookup yields CDR1 LNHDA and CDR2 SQIVND (reference sequence). The CDR3 length is 18 residues. V gave up 5 bases and J gave up 1 base, with 21 bases separating them. Sequenced by immunoSEQ multiplex PCR; TCRdb stores in-frame clones only, minus some. Seen here are about 80,000 clones, about 92% observed once, and the top ten hold approximately 1.5%. The origin of this receptor is a female donor with multiple sclerosis, enrolled in a pregnancy study. The source material was peripheral blood, sampled before pregnancy. The chain combines TRBV19 with TRBJ1-3, with D tentatively TRBD1 (5 bases). The DNA for the CDR3 is TGTGCCAGTAGTGGCTCCGGACATTTAGGAGGGTCTGGAAACACCATATATTTT. This translates into CASSGSGHLGGSGNTIYF.